Included here is one T cell receptor beta chain sequence, with context. The germline gives CDR1 SGHKS, CDR2 YYEKEE (reference sequence). With V trimmed by 0 bases and J by 7 bases, 9 bases remained unmatched. CDR3 length: 16 amino acids. The data were taken from a study of T-cell memory formation after mild COVID-19. TCRdb processed the 5' RACE reads anew with MiXCR; each CDR3 protein has one entry. The data hold roughly 510,000 distinct CDR3 sequences, with 17% observed a single time. This TCR derives from an adult woman who had mild COVID-19 (a few samples of this study predate the infection). Cell type and time point are not known. The V gene is TRBV5-5, the J gene TRBJ1-2; 10 bases fit TRBD1. The sample consisted of PBMCs or a T cell subset sorted from them (not recorded which). DNA of the CDR3: TGTGCCAGCAGCTTGGCCGGTCGACAGGGGGCGGTTGGCTACACCTTC. Its translation is CASSLAGRQGAVGYTF.